Listed below are T cell receptor beta chains from one sample, sequenced in a study of blood T cell repertoires in COVID-19. The assay was immunoSEQ multiplex PCR, and TCRdb's table has in-frame clones only and misses some. Of 250,000 to 300,000 clones listed, roughly 88% were seen once; the top ten hold roughly 11%. The sample was peripheral blood. The receptors come from a woman between 65 and 79 years old with acute or convalescent COVID-19. Each CDR3 is given with its conserved first and last residue. The D gene is left open where the match is weak. Size tells how often a clone was seen (once, few, many) or the class of an expanded clone, and some rows leave it out.

DNA: TGTGCCAGTAGTATAGGTAGGGGGCGTAGCATTCAGTACTTC
CDR3: CASSIGRGRSIQYF
V: TRBV19
J: TRBJ2-4
size: -
D: TRBD1

DNA: TGTGCCAGCACCGACTGGGAAAACATTCAGTACTTC
CDR3: CASTDWENIQYF
V: TRBV6-5
J: TRBJ2-4
size: -
D: -

DNA: TGTGCCAGCAGCCCTCCCGGGGGGCTGGAGCAGTTCTTC
CDR3: CASSPPGGLEQFF
V: TRBV11-3
J: TRBJ2-1
size: once
D: -

DNA: TGTGCCAGCAGCTTCACGGGACTCCTAACAGATACGCAGTATTTT
CDR3: CASSFTGLLTDTQYF
V: TRBV11-2
J: TRBJ2-3
size: -
D: -

DNA: TGTGCCAGTAAAGAGCGGGGTGTGGGGAACTATGGCTACACCTTC
CDR3: CASKERGVGNYGYTF
V: TRBV19
J: TRBJ1-2
size: -
D: -

DNA: TGTGCCATCAGTGGGCAGCGGGGGAGACTTTCGAGCACAGATACGCAGTATTTT
CDR3: CAISGQRGRLSSTDTQYF
V: TRBV10-3
J: TRBJ2-3
size: -
D: TRBD2

DNA: TGTGCCAGCAGCCAAGATGACGGGGGGGCCCCCACAGATACGCAGTATTTT
CDR3: CASSQDDGGAPTDTQYF
V: TRBV3-1/TRBV3-2
J: TRBJ2-3
size: -
D: TRBD2

DNA: TGTGCCAGCAGCACTAGTCGGGGTTCCTACAATGAGCAGTTCTTC
CDR3: CASSTSRGSYNEQFF
V: TRBV9
J: TRBJ2-1
size: -
D: -

DNA: TGTGCCAGCAGTTTAGCGGGACAGGGATTCGGGGGCTACACCTTC
CDR3: CASSLAGQGFGGYTF
V: TRBV5-5
J: TRBJ1-2
size: once
D: TRBD1

DNA: TGTGCCAGCAGCCTACAGGGTTCCTACGAGCAGTACTTC
CDR3: CASSLQGSYEQYF
V: TRBV27
J: TRBJ2-7
size: -
D: -

DNA: TGTGCCAGCAGCTCAACCCCGGGACTAGCGGTGAACACCGGGGAGCTGTTTTTT
CDR3: CASSSTPGLAVNTGELFF
V: TRBV7-3
J: TRBJ2-2
size: -
D: TRBD2

DNA: TGTGCCAGCAGCCCGGGACTCGGGGAGCAGTTCTTC
CDR3: CASSPGLGEQFF
V: TRBV5-6
J: TRBJ2-1
size: -
D: -

DNA: TGCGCCAGCAGCTTGACTGGACAGAGGAACACTGAAGCTTTCTTT
CDR3: CASSLTGQRNTEAFF
V: TRBV5-1
J: TRBJ1-1
size: -
D: -

DNA: TGCGCCAGCAGCTTGGGACAGCCTGGGGATACGCAGTATTTT
CDR3: CASSLGQPGDTQYF
V: TRBV5-1
J: TRBJ2-3
size: -
D: -